Listed here are 27 T cell receptor beta chains from one sample, sequenced in a study of blood T cell repertoires in COVID-19. Assay: immunoSEQ multiplex PCR; the TCRdb copy retains only in-frame clones and omits some. The repertoire holds some 250,000 clones, with around 90% as singletons. The sample comprised peripheral blood. The receptors derive from a woman between 40 and 55 years old who had recovered from COVID-19.

V and J are TRBV7-3 and TRBJ2-6, with TRBD2 matching over 7 bases. There are 15 residues in the CDR3. With V trimmed by 10 bases and J by 1 base, 7 bases remained unmatched. Germline loops: CDR1 SGHTA, CDR2 FQGTGA. The CDR3 reads CATRLAGSGANVLTF. The CDR3 region has the DNA TGTGCCACCCGACTAGCAGGATCTGGGGCCAACGTCCTGACTTTC.

The chain combines TRBV2 with TRBJ2-5, with 12 bases fitting TRBD2. The CDR3 is made up of 16 amino acids. Germline-derived CDR1 and CDR2 are SNHLY and FYNNEI. V lost 5 bases to trimming and J lost 5 bases; unmatched junction nucleotides: 9. The CDR3 DNA is TGTGCCAGCAGTCCCGGACTAGCGGGGAAGGGGGAGACCCAGTACTTC. Protein: CASSPGLAGKGETQYF.

This clone was seen a handful of times. The V gene is TRBV5-1, the J gene TRBJ2-3, with TRBD2 matching over 8 bases. V gave up 2 bases and J gave up 1 base; unmatched junction bases: 3. The germline CDR1 and CDR2 sequences are SGHRS and YFSETQ. The CDR3 runs to 15 residues. CDR3 nucleotides: TGCGCCAGCAGCTTAGCGGGAGCCCGCACAGATACGCAGTATTTT. It encodes CASSLAGARTDTQYF.

The chain has TRBV19 and TRBJ2-7; 8 bases line up with TRBD1. The trim removed 7 bases at V and 2 bases at J, leaving 10 bases unmatched. Looked up from germline, CDR1 is LNHDA and CDR2 is SQIVND (reference sequence). The CDR3 is 15 amino acids. The CDR3 DNA sequence: TGTGCCAGTACCCCGACAGGGGCGCGGGCCTACGAGCAGTACTTC. Its protein product is CASTPTGARAYEQYF.

This sequence joins TRBV5-6 and TRBJ1-1; D might be TRBD1 (5 bases). V was clipped by 5 bases and J by 11 bases, with 22 bases between them. From germline, CDR1 is SGHDT and CDR2 YYEEEE. The CDR3 runs to 14 residues. DNA for the CDR3: TGTGCCAGCAGACCGAGGGGAGGCACCGTTGGTGCTTTCTTT. Translated, it gives CASRPRGGTVGAFF.

The gene calls are TRBV18 and TRBJ2-3; unclear D gene. V was trimmed by 0 bases and J by 5 bases, leaving 6 bases between them. Germline loops: CDR1 KGHSH, CDR2 LQKENI. The CDR3 sequence is 13 residues long. The CDR3 spells CASSPPVRDTQYF. In nucleotides, the CDR3 is TGTGCCAGCTCACCACCGGTCAGAGATACGCAGTATTTT.

CDR3 sequence: CASSDRGSGNSPLHF. For the CDR3, the DNA is TGTGCCAGCAGTGACCGAGGGTCGGGTAATTCACCCCTCCACTTT. The chain links TRBV6-4 to TRBJ1-6; D is unresolved. This CDR3 is built from 15 residues. Trimming pared 2 bases from V and 6 bases from J, leaving 11 bases between. Germline-derived CDR1 and CDR2 are MRHNA and SNTAGT.

V is TRBV7-9 and J is TRBJ1-1; 8 bases are a match to TRBD1. The germline gives CDR1 SEHNR, CDR2 FQNEAQ (reference sequence). CDR3 length: 17 residues. The V and J ends lost 5 bases and 1 base, in that order; junction bases with no gene match: 12. Here the CDR3 reads CASSPRQGKAPNTEAFF. CDR3 bases: TGTGCCAGCAGCCCACGACAGGGGAAGGCGCCGAACACTGAAGCTTTCTTT.

In nucleotides, the CDR3 is TGTGCCAGCAGTCCGGGGACAGGGGGCCGAACTGAAGCTTTCTTT. It yields the protein CASSPGTGGRTEAFF. This sequence joins TRBV27 and TRBJ1-1; 12 nucleotides agree with TRBD1. Trimming cost V 5 bases and J 5 bases; bases outside gene matches: 6. CDR3 length: 15 amino acids. Germline V gene sequence: CDR1 MNHEY, CDR2 SMNVEV (reference sequence).

The genes are TRBV25-1 and TRBJ2-3, with a tentative D call TRBD2 (6 bases). V was shortened by 7 bases and J by 1 base, with 12 bases between the two germline ends. This CDR3 is built from 14 residues. The germline CDR1 and CDR2 sequences are MGHDK and SYGVNS. CDR3 DNA: TGTGCCAGCACACCGGGGGTGGGCACAGATACGCAGTATTTT. Translated: CASTPGVGTDTQYF.

CDR3 protein: CASSPKTTGTNTGELFF. The CDR3 DNA follows: TGCGCCAGCAGCCCAAAGACGACAGGGACCAACACCGGGGAGCTGTTTTTT. The rearrangement uses TRBV4-3 and TRBJ2-2; 7 positions agree with TRBD1. The CDR3 has 17 amino acids. Unmatched junction bases numbered 10, after V lost 4 bases and J lost 2 bases. The germline gives CDR1 LGHNA, CDR2 YSLEER.

This rearrangement joins TRBV11-2 to TRBJ1-1; D remains ambiguous. Germline loops: CDR1 SGHAT, CDR2 FQNNGV. This CDR3 comprises 15 residues. Between the trimmed V and J ends, which lost 5 bases and 1 base, there was a span of 14 bases. The CDR3 here is CASSPSSQTNTEAFF. In nucleotides, the CDR3 is TGTGCCAGCAGCCCTAGTTCGCAGACGAACACTGAAGCTTTCTTT.

The chain joins TRBV30 to TRBJ1-1, with 8 bases aligning to TRBD1. After removal of 2 bases from V and 11 bases from J, the junction contained 7 bases not matched to a gene. CDR3 length equals 12 residues. The germline V gene encodes CDR1 GTSNPN and CDR2 SVGIG (reference sequence). The CDR3 protein is CAWSFSDRAAFF. CDR3 in DNA: TGTGCCTGGAGTTTCTCGGACAGGGCGGCTTTCTTT.

The chain joins TRBV6-5 to TRBJ1-5; a possible D gene is TRBD1 (5 bases). V was shortened by 8 bases and J by 0 bases, with 11 bases between the two germline ends. From germline, CDR1 is MNHEY and CDR2 SVGAGI. The CDR3 is 14 residues long. CDR3 sequence: CASRGGVSNQPQHF. CDR3 sequence (DNA): TGTGCCAGCCGGGGGGGGGTTAGCAATCAGCCCCAGCATTTT.

This chain uses TRBV29-1 with TRBJ1-1, with D maybe TRBD1 (5 bases). The CDR3 contains 13 residues. Trimming cost V 7 bases and J 0 bases, with 12 bases left between them. Per the germline V gene, CDR1 is SQVTM and CDR2 is ANQGSEA. CDR3 nucleotide sequence: TGCAGCGCCCTGGACATCATGAACACTGAAGCTTTCTTT. Translating it yields CSALDIMNTEAFF.

The chain employs TRBV6-5 and TRBJ1-1, with D maybe TRBD1 (6 bases). Trimming removed 7 bases from V and 0 bases from J, with 12 bases in between. The germline V gene encodes CDR1 MNHEY and CDR2 SVGAGI. This CDR3 spans 14 amino acids. DNA of the CDR3: TGTGCCAGCACGACGGGACAAATGAACACTGAAGCTTTCTTT. Its translation is CASTTGQMNTEAFF.

V gene TRBV7-6 combines with J gene TRBJ2-2; no firm D call. The V end was cut by 2 bases, the J end by 6 bases, with 7 bases between. CDR1 is SGHVS and CDR2 is FNYEAQ in the germline V gene. The CDR3 has 13 residues. Here the CDR3 DNA reads TGTGCCAGCAGCTTACAGAGGTCCGGGGAGCTGTTTTTT. This sequence encodes CASSLQRSGELFF.

As DNA, the CDR3 is TGTGCCAGCAGCCGCCTGGGGGGTAGGGTGTCCTATAATTCACCCCTCCACTTT. Translated: CASSRLGGRVSYNSPLHF. This chain links TRBV11-2 with TRBJ1-6; D perhaps matches TRBD1 (5 bases). CDR3 length: 18 amino acids. Germline V gene lookup returns CDR1 SGHAT and CDR2 FQNNGV. Trimming cost V 5 bases and J 1 base, with 18 bases left between them.

Concerning this clone: Other DNA sequences from this sample encode an identical CDR3 as well. In nucleotides, the CDR3 is TGTGCCAGCAGCGTAGGCCCGGGGGATACGCAGTATTTT. Protein sequence: CASSVGPGDTQYF. The rearrangement uses TRBV9 and TRBJ2-3; weak D call: TRBD2 (5 bases). The CDR3 totals 13 residues. V was shortened by 0 bases and J by 6 bases, with 8 bases between the two germline ends. Germline CDR1 SGDLS, CDR2 YYNGEE. The variable domain in full, completed from reference TRBV9 and TRBJ2-3, reads DSGVTQTPKHLITATGQRVTLRCSPRSGDLSVYWYQQSLDQGLQFLIQYYNGEERAKGNILERFSAQQFPDLHSELNLSSLELGDSALYFCASSVGPGDTQYFGPGTRLTVL.

This chain uses TRBV14 with TRBJ1-1, with D unresolved. The germline CDR1 and CDR2 sequences are SGHDN and FVKESK. The CDR3 consists of 14 residues. V gave up 3 bases and J gave up 8 bases, with 16 bases separating them. CDR3 sequence: CASSHPWRPLEAFF. CDR3 bases: TGTGCCAGCAGCCACCCCTGGCGGCCCCTGGAAGCTTTCTTT.

The V gene is TRBV3-1 (or the pseudogene TRBV3-2), the J gene TRBJ1-1; 7 nucleotides line up with TRBD1. The ends lost 3 bases at V and 6 bases at J; junction bases unmatched: 1. This CDR3 region has 12 residues. Germline V gene sequence: CDR1 LGHDT, CDR2 YNNKEL (reference sequence). The CDR3 region is CASSQGTAEAFF. CDR3 coding DNA: TGTGCCAGCAGCCAGGGGACAGCTGAAGCTTTCTTT.

The CDR3 here is CASSVESANTEAFF. The CDR3 nucleotides read TGTGCCAGCAGCGTAGAGAGCGCCAACACTGAAGCTTTCTTT. The J gene is TRBJ1-1, the V gene TRBV9; no clear D. V dropped 0 bases and J dropped 2 bases, with 8 bases sitting between them. This CDR3 has 14 amino acids. The V gene's germline CDR1 is SGDLS and CDR2 YYNGEE. Supplemented by reference TRBV9 and TRBJ1-1, the full variable domain reads DSGVTQTPKHLITATGQRVTLRCSPRSGDLSVYWYQQSLDQGLQFLIQYYNGEERAKGNILERFSAQQFPDLHSELNLSSLELGDSALYFCASSVESANTEAFFGQGTRLTVV.

The rearrangement links TRBV12-5 to TRBJ2-1; TRBD2 might be the D (5 bases). V gave up 3 bases and J gave up 10 bases, with 10 bases separating them. CDR1 is LGHNT and CDR2 is FRNRAP in the germline V gene. The CDR3 has 12 residues. The CDR3 sequence: CASGFGRAEQFF. The CDR3 nucleotides read TGTGCTAGTGGTTTCGGGCGGGCCGAGCAGTTCTTC.

This clone was observed a single time. V and J are TRBV5-1 and TRBJ2-1; 7 nucleotides agree with TRBD2. The CDR3 consists of 14 residues. The germline V gene has CDR1 SGHRS and CDR2 YFSETQ. J was trimmed by 7 bases and V by 4 bases; bases with no gene match: 8. CDR3 in amino acids: CASSPPGGGNEQFF. CDR3 coding DNA: TGCGCCAGCAGCCCCCCGGGGGGAGGTAATGAGCAGTTCTTC.

The chain combines TRBV18 with TRBJ2-7; D might be TRBD1 (6 bases). Germline CDR1 and CDR2: KGHSH and LQKENI. V lost 6 bases and J lost 4, with 10 bases in between. There are 12 residues in the CDR3. CDR3 region: CASSPTGYEQYF. CDR3 nucleotide sequence: TGTGCCAGCTCGCCTACAGGGTACGAGCAGTACTTC.

The chain uses TRBV4-2 and TRBJ1-3, with a possible D match to TRBD1 (5 bases). The germline CDR1 and CDR2 sequences are LGHNA and YNFKEQ. V dropped 4 bases and J dropped 2 bases, with 15 bases sitting between them. This CDR3 has 16 residues. CDR3 nucleotide sequence: TGTGCCAGCAGCCCCCGGGGGGGGGAAGCTGGAAACACCATATATTTT. Its translation is CASSPRGGEAGNTIYF.

The rearrangement links TRBV6-5 to TRBJ2-3; a weak D match, TRBD1 (5 bases). Trimming removed 7 bases from V and 6 bases from J, with 17 bases in between. The CDR3 totals 14 residues. The germline V gene encodes CDR1 MNHEY and CDR2 SVGAGI. This chain's CDR3 is CASTQGPGWDTQYF. The DNA for the CDR3 is TGTGCCAGCACTCAGGGCCCCGGGTGGGATACGCAGTATTTT.